Below, one TCR beta chain is given with its context. Its antigen is unidentified. This sample is drawn from a study of blood T cells in healthy people across ages. Germline CDR1 is LGHNA and CDR2 is YSLEER. There are 15 residues in the CDR3. Findings and limits, study-wide: A roughly linear age-dependent decrease characterized TCR beta diversity per million T cells.

Next came a second PCR, run for about 7 to 11 cycles, which used a sample-barcoded 5' primer along with a J-beta primer mix. Each CDR3 protein is one row after TCRdb ran MiXCR on the 5' RACE reads. The sample has 800,000 or so distinct CDR3 sequences; about 25% are singletons. In addition, the sample was reused for a study of T cells of mothers and their children. That publication notes: Unrelated pairs and related pairs have their TCR recombination output shaped similarly by thymic selection.

The TCR sequence derives from a boy between 5 and 17 years old in good health. The rearrangement joins TRBV4-3 to TRBJ2-5; 7 positions match TRBD1. The end of the DNA is better explained by TRBJ2-7, so the J call may be wrong. Sequenced input: blood. The CDR3 bases are TGCGCCAGCAGCCAAGACCCTGGACAGGCGGACGAGCAGTACTTC. Protein sequence: CASSQDPGQADEQYF.